This record concerns one T cell receptor (beta chain) sequence. A few counts support this clone. It has no known antigen specificity. Base quality data are lacking; no much larger clone is found one base away. Whole blood was collected in K2EDTA tubes by collaborating institutions according to the institutions' own protocols. For TCRbeta analysis, collaborators shipped samples as frozen whole blood, isolated PBMCs, or DNA extracted from either of those sample types. The CDR3, from cysteine to phenylalanine, totals 16 residues. The DNA shown is the 48-base CDR3, in frame from base 1. CDR1 is given as ENHRY and CDR2 as SYGVKD, both from the germline V gene. The germline V end is reduced by 4 bases and the J end by 3 bases; junction bases left unmatched: 12. The immunoSEQ Assay, a bias-controlled multiplex PCR, was used to amplify TCRbeta CDR3 regions from genomic DNA. The original pipeline was this. Nucleated cell counts per sample were estimated from amplification of reference gene primers within the assay. To quantify the absolute abundance of each unique TCRbeta CDR3 rearrangement, sequence reads were collapsed and filtered. For each sample, productive Simpson clonality was calculated by taking the square root of Simpson's diversity index across productive rearrangements. The clones in this table, taken by TCRdb from immuneACCESS, are in-frame only. Not every clone is retained; where verified, under half of the shortfall comes from an unresolved V gene, and the cause of the rest is unknown. The DNA gave D and trimming, while V, J and clone size come from that table. Present in this sample are under 200,000 clones, 65% to 85% of which were seen just once. The top ten hold approximately 2.5% of the sample.

The sample is drawn from a study of blood T cell repertoires in COVID-19 (dated by TCRdb to the early 2020s). In terms of the full investigation: Samples covering the acute and convalescent phases of COVID-19 were provided by collaborators in the United States, Italy and Spain. Subjects who had been exposed to COVID-19, were actively infected with it, or had recovered from it provided the deeply sampled blood TCRbeta repertoires that made up the dataset. The samples were drawn from the first 160 participants of the ongoing ImmuneRACE study and from under 1,500 subjects provided by 6 global collaborators. A freely available public database, intended as a resource for researchers studying the immune response to SARS-CoV-2, is where the repertoires were released. The material from the prospective study consisted of cDNA or gDNA derived from T cells, B-cell-depleted T cells, or PBMCs. A de-identified subject ID, COVID-19 status, age in years and sex were almost always included in the sample metadata. Where HLA class I and class II types were available, the types were taken from metadata supplied by the sample provider, not from assay-based typing.

Here is what the overall study found, with its caveats: The amount of clinical and demographic metadata varied by source and participant and was provided uncurated.

The V and J genes are TRBV10-3 and TRBJ2-7; 7 bases in between match TRBD1. The source material was peripheral blood. This TCR derives from a human donor with acute or convalescent COVID-19. The donor label of this sample is uncertain. This receptor carries the CDR3 CAISALRTGMSYEQYF. DNA sequence: TGTGCCATCAGTGCTTTGCGGACAGGTATGAGCTACGAGCAGTACTTC.